Listed below are T cell receptor beta chains from one sample, sequenced in a study of T cell responses to AZD1222 COVID-19 vaccine. Data came from immunoSEQ multiplex PCR; TCRdb stores just in-frame clones and leaves some out. Found here are about 200,000 clones, roughly 92% of them singletons; the top ten hold roughly 1.4%. The sequencing used peripheral blood, collected on day 0 of AZD1222 vaccination. The origin of the receptors is an adult in good health. CDR3s include the opening cysteine and the closing phenylalanine or tryptophan. Each record gives: J gene, clone size, D gene, V gene, CDR3 DNA, CDR3 protein. A D gene is named only where the DNA matches it firmly. Some rows mark clone size as missing; the rest say once, few, many or name a class of expanded clone.

>TRBJ1-4|few|.|TRBV9
TGTGCCAGCAGCGTAGGTGGTGGAGGGAGCGAAAAACTGTTTTTT
CASSVGGGGSEKLFF
>TRBJ2-3|.|TRBD2|TRBV18
TGTGCCAGCTCACCCCCCAATGGACTAGCGGGGGCAGATACGCAGTATTTT
CASSPPNGLAGADTQYF
>TRBJ1-1|.|.|TRBV4-2
TGTGCCAGCAGCGCACCCGGGACCACTATGAACACTGAAGCTTTCTTT
CASSAPGTTMNTEAFF
>TRBJ1-2|.|.|TRBV2
TGTGCCAGCAGTTTTGACAGGAGGGATGGCTACACCTTC
CASSFDRRDGYTF
>TRBJ2-5|.|.|TRBV25-1
TGTGCCAGCAGTGCTCAACTCCAAGAGACCCAGTACTTC
CASSAQLQETQYF
>TRBJ1-1|.|.|TRBV5-1
TGCGCCAGCAGCCTGGGAGGACATCTGAACACTGAAGCTTTCTTT
CASSLGGHLNTEAFF
>TRBJ1-2|.|TRBD1|TRBV15
TGTGCCACCAGCAGAACCGGGACAGGGATAAACTATGGCTACACCTTC
CATSRTGTGINYGYTF
>TRBJ2-5|.|TRBD2|TRBV10-3
TGTGCCATCAGTGATATTAGCGGGGGGGCCTTGGAGACCCAGTACTTC
CAISDISGGALETQYF
>TRBJ2-3|once|.|TRBV18
TGTGCCAGCTCACCACCGACTGGAGGGGGCACAGATACGCAGTATTTT
CASSPPTGGGTDTQYF
>TRBJ2-1|.|.|TRBV7-3
TGTGCCAGCAGCACTTGGGACTCCCAGGGGGGTGAGCAGTTCTTC
CASSTWDSQGGEQFF
>TRBJ2-3|.|TRBD1|TRBV4-1
TGCGCCAGCAGCCAAGCTACAGGGGCTGATACGCAGTATTTT
CASSQATGADTQYF
>TRBJ1-2|.|TRBD1|TRBV18
TGTGCCAGCTCATCACAGGACAGGGGTGATGGCTACACCTTC
CASSSQDRGDGYTF
>TRBJ1-5|.|TRBD1|TRBV7-8
TGTGCCAGCAGCCCCGGACAGGGAGACAATCAGCCCCAGCATTTT
CASSPGQGDNQPQHF
>TRBJ1-5|.|.|TRBV18
TGTGCCAGCTCACCCGACAATAGCAATCAGCCCCAGCATTTT
CASSPDNSNQPQHF
>TRBJ2-3|.|.|TRBV10-1
TGCGCCAGCAGTGAAGGGGGGGCCGGTACGCAGTATTTT
CASSEGGAGTQYF
>TRBJ1-1|.|.|TRBV6-5
TGTGCCAGCCGGAGAGGAACTGAAGCTTTCTTT
CASRRGTEAFF
>TRBJ1-4|.|.|TRBV30
TGTGCCTGGAGTCACAGGGCGGGGGCTAATGAAAAACTGTTTTTT
CAWSHRAGANEKLFF
>TRBJ1-2|.|.|TRBV6-2/TRBV6-3
TGTGCCAGCAGTTACTGGTATGGCTACACCTTC
CASSYWYGYTF
>TRBJ2-2|.|TRBD2|TRBV7-2
TGTGCCAGCAGCCCCCTCGCGGGGGGGCCATCCGGGGAGCTGTTTTTT
CASSPLAGGPSGELFF
>TRBJ1-5|.|TRBD1|TRBV6-2/TRBV6-3
TGTGCCAGCAGTTACTCGGGCTTTTACCGGGACAGGGGGGACGGCAATCAGCCCCAGCATTTT
CASSYSGFYRDRGDGNQPQHF
>TRBJ1-1|.|.|TRBV29-1
TGCAGCGTTGAGCACCGGATGAACACTGAAGCTTTCTTT
CSVEHRMNTEAFF
>TRBJ1-1|.|TRBD1|TRBV6-5
TGTGCCAGCAGCCAGGGGGACCGGCCCACTGAAGCTTTCTTT
CASSQGDRPTEAFF
>TRBJ2-7|.|.|TRBV28
TGTGCCAGCAGCCCGACAGGATCGATCGGAGGCGAGCAGTACTTC
CASSPTGSIGGEQYF
>TRBJ2-3|.|.|TRBV2
TGTGCCAGCAGCGAACAGGGCGCCGACACAGATACGCAGTATTTT
CASSEQGADTDTQYF
>TRBJ2-2|.|.|TRBV19
TGTGCCAGTAGTATATCCGGGAGCGTGGGTACCGGGGAGCTGTTTTTT
CASSISGSVGTGELFF
>TRBJ1-3|.|.|TRBV2
TGTGCCAGCTGGGGGCGGGGCGCAAGCTCTGGAAACACCATATATTTT
CASWGRGASSGNTIYF
>TRBJ1-4|.|TRBD1|TRBV9
TGTGCCAGCAGCCCACAGGGGGCAGCTAATGAAAAACTGTTTTTT
CASSPQGAANEKLFF
>TRBJ2-5|.|TRBD2|TRBV19
TGTGCCAGTAGTTCTGAGCGGGGGGGCCAAGAGACCCAGTACTTC
CASSSERGGQETQYF
>TRBJ1-4|.|TRBD1|TRBV11-2
TGTGCCAGCAGCCGGGACAGGTTTAATGAAAAACTGTTTTTT
CASSRDRFNEKLFF
>TRBJ1-3|.|.|TRBV29-1
TGCAGCGTTGTCCAGGGCGGAAACACCATATATTTT
CSVVQGGNTIYF
>TRBJ2-1|once|TRBD2|TRBV2
TGTGCCAGCACCACACGGGGGACTAGCGTCAATGAGCAGTTCTTC
CASTTRGTSVNEQFF
>TRBJ2-2|.|.|TRBV7-2
TGTGCCAGCAGCCCCAACAGCCAGGGATCGTCCGGGGAGCTGTTTTTT
CASSPNSQGSSGELFF
>TRBJ1-1|once|.|TRBV12-5
TGTGCTAGTGGTTTACCCCAAACTGAAGCTTTCTTT
CASGLPQTEAFF
>TRBJ2-5|few|TRBD2|TRBV5-4
TGTGCCAGCAGCTCCCTTAGCGGGGGGGAAGAGACCCAGTACTTC
CASSSLSGGEETQYF
>TRBJ2-7|.|TRBD1|TRBV7-7
TGTGCCAGCAGCTCCTCCGGGACAGGGACGGAGCAGTACTTC
CASSSSGTGTEQYF
>TRBJ1-4|.|TRBD1|TRBV10-3
TGTGCCATCAGTGGCGGGACAGGAGATGAAAAACTGTTTTTT
CAISGGTGDEKLFF